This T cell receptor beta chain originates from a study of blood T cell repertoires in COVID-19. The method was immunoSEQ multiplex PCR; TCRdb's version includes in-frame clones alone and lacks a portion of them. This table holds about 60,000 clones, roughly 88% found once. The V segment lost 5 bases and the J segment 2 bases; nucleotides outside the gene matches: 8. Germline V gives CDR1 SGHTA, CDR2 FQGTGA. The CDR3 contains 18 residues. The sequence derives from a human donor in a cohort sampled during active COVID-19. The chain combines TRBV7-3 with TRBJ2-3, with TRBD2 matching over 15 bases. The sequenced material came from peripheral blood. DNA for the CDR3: TGTGCCAGCAGCCGGACGGGACTAGCGGGGGGACTCACAGATACGCAGTATTTT. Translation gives CASSRTGLAGGLTDTQYF.